These T cell receptor beta chains were read from a single sample in a study of identical twins. TCRdb analysed the 5' RACE reads with MiXCR anew, one entry per CDR3 protein. This table has around 530,000 distinct CDR3 sequences, 15% appearing once. These data were likewise used in another study, on yellow fever vaccine responses in identical twins.

The specimen was CD4+ T cells sorted from blood. These receptor sequences come from a woman aged 18 to 35 in good health. Both conserved end residues are part of each CDR3. The order of the fields is V gene, J gene, D gene, clone size, CDR3 protein, CDR3 DNA. D genes are given only for firm matches. Rows give clone size only sometimes, using once, few, many, or a class for an expanded clone.

>TRBV5-1|TRBJ2-5|NA|NA
CASRPTTQETQYF
TGCGCCAGCAGACCGACTACTCAAGAGACCCAGTACTTC
>TRBV3-1|TRBJ2-2|TRBD2|few
CASSRKLAGVPGELFF
TGTGCCAGCAGTCGGAAACTAGCGGGAGTTCCCGGGGAGCTGTTTTTT
>TRBV2|TRBJ2-1|NA|NA
CASSVRSSGSYNEQFF
TGTGCCAGCAGTGTCCGCAGTTCGGGTTCCTACAATGAGCAGTTCTTC
>TRBV5-1|TRBJ1-2|NA|NA
CASSLAWSANYGYTF
TGCGCCAGCAGCTTGGCCTGGTCGGCCAACTATGGCTACACCTTC
>TRBV7-2|TRBJ2-1|TRBD2|NA
CASSYGGTRGRNEQFF
TGTGCCAGCAGCTACGGCGGGACTAGGGGTCGCAATGAGCAGTTCTTC
>TRBV27|TRBJ2-5|NA|NA
CASSFYAGQLQETQYF
TGTGCCAGCAGTTTTTATGCCGGACAACTTCAAGAGACCCAGTACTTC
>TRBV11-2|TRBJ2-2|NA|few
CASSNPSGELFF
TGTGCCAGCAGTAACCCCTCAGGGGAGCTGTTTTTT
>TRBV10-3|TRBJ2-7|TRBD2|NA
CAINVAGRSYEQYF
TGTGCCATCAATGTAGCGGGCCGCTCCTACGAGCAGTACTTC
>TRBV7-6|TRBJ1-2|NA|NA
CASSSGRGFGYTF
TGTGCCAGCAGCTCGGGGAGGGGCTTTGGCTACACCTTC
>TRBV5-1|TRBJ2-7|TRBD1|few
CASSRVPGTETYEQYF
TGCGCCAGCAGCCGTGTGCCAGGGACAGAGACCTACGAGCAGTACTTC
>TRBV4-1|TRBJ2-3|TRBD2|once
CASSQEFTGGTTDTQYF
TGCGCCAGCAGCCAAGAGTTTACGGGAGGTACCACAGATACGCAGTATTTT
>TRBV24-1|TRBJ1-1|NA|once
CATSGMNTEAFF
TGTGCCACCAGTGGAATGAACACTGAAGCTTTCTTT
>TRBV29-1|TRBJ2-1|NA|NA
CSHGAVGHNEQFF
TGCAGCCATGGGGCAGTGGGCCACAATGAGCAGTTCTTC
>TRBV28|TRBJ2-5|TRBD1|few
CASSTVTGTGEVGYQETQYF
TGTGCCAGCAGTACCGTCACCGGGACAGGGGAGGTGGGGTACCAAGAGACCCAGTACTTC
>TRBV10-3|TRBJ2-7|TRBD1|few
CAISGTGTSYEQYF
TGTGCCATCAGCGGGACAGGGACATCCTACGAGCAGTACTTC
>TRBV7-3|TRBJ2-1|NA|NA
CASSLFGLRIDEQFF
TGTGCCAGCAGCTTGTTTGGACTACGGATCGATGAGCAGTTCTTC
>TRBV25-1|TRBJ2-1|TRBD2|many
CASSEMSRGTSGVQQFF
TGTGCCAGCAGTGAAATGAGTAGGGGGACTAGCGGGGTACAGCAGTTCTTC
>TRBV10-3|TRBJ1-1|NA|few
CAISMNTEAFF
TGTGCCATCAGTATGAACACTGAAGCTTTCTTT
>TRBV5-4|TRBJ2-7|TRBD2|few
CASSPRASGSSYEQYF
TGTGCCAGCAGCCCACGAGCTAGCGGGAGCTCCTACGAGCAGTACTTC
>TRBV12-3/TRBV12-4|TRBJ1-1|NA|NA
CASTWGHMNTEAFF
TGTGCCAGCACCTGGGGACACATGAACACTGAAGCTTTCTTT
>TRBV4-1|TRBJ1-6|TRBD1|NA
CASSQPRTGNSPLHF
TGCGCCAGCAGCCAACCTAGGACAGGGAATTCACCCCTCCACTTT
>TRBV28|TRBJ1-2|TRBD1|NA
CASRQGGSNYGYTF
TGTGCCAGCAGACAGGGGGGATCTAACTATGGCTACACCTTC
>TRBV10-3|TRBJ2-3|TRBD2|many
CAISESILAGGPRDTQYF
TGTGCCATCAGTGAGTCCATACTAGCGGGAGGGCCAAGAGATACGCAGTATTTT
>TRBV5-1|TRBJ1-2|TRBD1|few
CASSFTRDSYGYTF
TGCGCCAGCAGCTTCACCCGGGACAGCTATGGCTACACCTTC
>TRBV6-5|TRBJ2-2|TRBD2|few
CASSYLLAGGQGELFF
TGTGCCAGCAGTTACTTACTAGCGGGGGGGCAGGGGGAGCTGTTTTTT
>TRBV5-1|TRBJ2-7|TRBD2|few
CASSLALAGFEQYF
TGCGCCAGCAGCTTGGCTCTAGCGGGATTTGAGCAGTACTTC
>TRBV18|TRBJ2-1|NA|NA
CASSPRTAYNEQFF
TGTGCCAGCTCACCACGGACAGCTTACAATGAGCAGTTCTTC
>TRBV4-1|TRBJ1-5|NA|many
CASSEGGMQPQHF
TGCGCCAGCAGCGAAGGGGGGATGCAGCCCCAGCATTTT
>TRBV5-1|TRBJ2-5|NA|many
CASSRDYQETQYF
TGCGCCAGCAGTCGGGACTACCAAGAGACCCAGTACTTC
>TRBV14|TRBJ1-2|NA|NA
CASSQDRGPRYGYTF
TGTGCCAGCAGCCAAGATCGTGGTCCCCGGTATGGCTACACCTTC
>TRBV12-3/TRBV12-4|TRBJ1-1|NA|few
CASTVLGWDTEAFF
TGTGCCAGCACCGTCCTCGGGTGGGACACTGAAGCTTTCTTT
>TRBV7-2|TRBJ2-5|NA|few
CASSPWGTQETQYF
TGTGCCAGCAGCCCTTGGGGGACCCAAGAGACCCAGTACTTC
>TRBV7-3|TRBJ2-1|NA|few
CASSLGQGYEQFF
TGTGCCAGCAGCTTAGGTCAGGGCTATGAGCAGTTCTTC
>TRBV14|TRBJ2-2|NA|NA
CASRPSHGQGTGELFF
TGTGCCAGCAGACCATCACACGGCCAAGGGACCGGGGAGCTGTTTTTT
>TRBV2|TRBJ1-1|NA|NA
CASEEDLQRRTEAFF
TGTGCCAGCGAGGAGGACCTTCAGAGGAGGACTGAAGCTTTCTTT
>TRBV7-6|TRBJ2-1|NA|NA
CASSFGQKYNEQFF
TGTGCCAGCAGCTTCGGACAGAAATACAATGAGCAGTTCTTC
>TRBV14|TRBJ2-3|NA|NA
CASSQVGKGTDTQYF
TGTGCCAGCAGCCAAGTCGGGAAAGGCACAGATACGCAGTATTTT
>TRBV2|TRBJ2-5|TRBD2|NA
CASRRTLAGERETQYF
TGTGCCAGCAGGAGGACCCTAGCGGGGGAAAGGGAGACCCAGTACTTC
>TRBV29-1|TRBJ2-3|TRBD1|few
CSVEGTAITDTQYF
TGCAGCGTGGAAGGGACAGCTATCACAGATACGCAGTATTTT
>TRBV2|TRBJ2-5|NA|NA
CASSVLALMEETQYF
TGTGCCAGCAGTGTTCTAGCGCTGATGGAAGAGACCCAGTACTTC
>TRBV11-1|TRBJ1-1|NA|few
CASSLLGLGQNPNTEAFF
TGTGCCAGCAGCTTATTGGGGCTTGGACAGAACCCGAACACTGAAGCTTTCTTT
>TRBV5-1|TRBJ2-5|TRBD2|NA
CASRPGLAGDFETQYF
TGCGCCAGCAGACCCGGACTAGCGGGAGATTTTGAGACCCAGTACTTC
>TRBV7-6|TRBJ2-5|NA|NA
CASSSERGGQETQYF
TGTGCCAGCAGCTCAGAAAGGGGTGGTCAAGAGACCCAGTACTTC
>TRBV10-3|TRBJ2-2|NA|many
CAISESGLVNTGELFF
TGTGCCATCAGTGAGTCGGGACTGGTGAACACCGGGGAGCTGTTTTTT
>TRBV18|TRBJ2-7|NA|few
CASSSSRGIEQYF
TGTGCCAGCTCATCCTCACGGGGGATCGAGCAGTACTTC
>TRBV5-1|TRBJ2-1|TRBD2|few
CASSQYTSGTYNEQFF
TGCGCCAGCAGCCAGTACACTAGCGGTACCTACAATGAGCAGTTCTTC
>TRBV3-1|TRBJ2-7|NA|many
CASSQVSYEQYF
TGTGCCAGCAGCCAAGTATCCTACGAGCAGTACTTC
>TRBV11-1|TRBJ1-2|NA|NA
CASSLRGDMGEAGYGYTF
TGTGCCAGCAGCCTCCGGGGGGACATGGGTGAAGCAGGCTATGGCTACACCTTC